These 30 T cell receptor beta chains were sequenced from one sample in a study of T cell responses to AZD1222 COVID-19 vaccine. Sequencing used immunoSEQ multiplex PCR; TCRdb keeps in-frame clones, though not all of them. The table lists around 100,000 clones, 80% to 90% of them singletons. Sequencing used peripheral blood, obtained on day 0 of MenACWY control vaccination. The receptors were sampled from an adult in good health.

The chain is built from TRBV21-1 and TRBJ2-4; TRBD2 is the table's D call and was not checked against the DNA. TRBV21-1 is flagged as a pseudogene. This CDR3 has 17 residues. The CDR3 loop is CASTPVRGTRAKNIQYF. The DNA for the CDR3 is TGTGCCAGCACCCCAGTGAGGGGGACTAGAGCCAAAAACATTCAGTACTTC.

The chain employs TRBV9 and TRBJ1-6; 9 nucleotides match TRBD1. CDR1 is SGDLS and CDR2 is YYNGEE in the germline V gene. Trimming at V came to 3 bases and at J to 0 bases, leaving 4 bases not matched to a gene. This CDR3 contains 17 residues. The CDR3 spells CASSGKTGGSYNSPLHF. CDR3 in DNA: TGTGCCAGCAGCGGAAAGACAGGGGGCTCCTATAATTCACCCCTCCACTTT.

The chain uses TRBV28 and TRBJ2-3; D might be TRBD2 (6 bases). V was clipped by 2 bases and J by 3 bases, with 15 bases between them. CDR3 size: 16 residues. Germline CDR1 reads MDHEN; CDR2 reads SYDVKM. CDR3 protein: CASSLRPGGLTDTQYF. The CDR3 region has the DNA TGTGCCAGCAGTTTACGGCCCGGGGGATTGACAGATACGCAGTATTTT. Full variable domain (rest looked up from reference TRBV28 and TRBJ2-3): DVKVTQSSRYLVKRTGEKVFLECVQDMDHENMFWYRQDPGLGLRLIYFSYDVKMKEKGDIPEGYSVSREKKERFSLILESASTNQTSMYLCASSLRPGGLTDTQYFGPGTRLTVL.

The J gene is TRBJ1-6, the V gene TRBV9; D is uncertain. Trimming cost V 4 bases and J 15 bases, with 17 bases left between them. The CDR3 loop spans 13 amino acids. Germline lookup yields CDR1 SGDLS and CDR2 YYNGEE. In DNA form, the CDR3 reads TGTGCCAGCAGCCTCACCCCCTCATCCTTCCTCCACTTT. Translated, it gives CASSLTPSSFLHF.

V gene TRBV2 combines with J gene TRBJ2-3; 8 bases map to TRBD1. Germline CDR1 reads SNHLY; CDR2 reads FYNNEI. This CDR3 spans 14 amino acids. J was trimmed by 1 base and V by 4 bases; bases with no gene match: 1. Here the CDR3 reads CASSGTGRTDTQYF. In nucleotides, the CDR3 is TGTGCCAGCAGTGGGACAGGGCGCACAGATACGCAGTATTTT.

V usage is TRBV5-4 and J usage is TRBJ1-3, with D hard to call. The germline V gene has CDR1 SGHNT and CDR2 YYREEE (reference sequence). This CDR3 has 12 amino acids. Trimming pared 4 bases from V and 0 bases from J, leaving 2 bases between. CDR3 sequence reads: CASSNSGNTIYF. The CDR3 DNA reads TGTGCCAGCAGCAACTCTGGAAACACCATATATTTT.

The sample holds one count of this clone. The chain is built from TRBV6-5 and TRBJ1-2, with a tentative D call TRBD1 (6 bases). With 7 bases removed from V and 8 bases from J, the gap between germline ends came to 20 bases. This CDR3 is built from 14 residues. Germline-derived CDR1 and CDR2 are MNHEY and SVGAGI. CDR3 DNA sequence: TGTGCCAGCATTAATACGGGACAAAGAGGCGGCTACACCTTC. Its translation is CASINTGQRGGYTF.

This clone was seen once. The chain carries TRBV5-4 and TRBJ2-1, with 9 nucleotides matching TRBD1. The CDR3 is 17 amino acids. Germline V gene data show CDR1 as SGHNT and CDR2 as YYREEE (reference sequence). V dropped 2 bases and J dropped 2; count of bases not matched to a gene: 8. The CDR3 reads CASSLTGGAGTYNEQFF. In nucleotides, the CDR3 is TGTGCCAGCAGCTTAACAGGGGGCGCAGGGACCTACAATGAGCAGTTCTTC.

J is TRBJ2-3 and V is TRBV7-9; 10 nucleotides line up with TRBD1. Trimming at V came to 5 bases and at J to 4 bases, leaving 12 bases not matched to a gene. CDR1 is SEHNR and CDR2 is FQNEAQ in the germline V gene (reference sequence). This CDR3 is built from 17 residues. The CDR3 nucleotides are TGTGCCAGCAGCCAAATGGGGGGACAGGGGCGTCCAGATACGCAGTATTTT. This gives the protein CASSQMGGQGRPDTQYF.

The chain uses TRBV11-1 and TRBJ1-1; no reliable D call. This CDR3 comprises 15 residues. Germline-derived CDR1 and CDR2 are SGHAT and FQDESV (reference sequence). Trimming left V 5 bases short and J 2 bases short, with 15 bases between. As DNA, the CDR3 is TGTGCCAGCAGCGAAGAGGGAGCACTCAACACTGAAGCTTTCTTT. As protein: CASSEEGALNTEAFF.

This clone was counted between two and nine times. The chain joins TRBV15 to TRBJ2-7, with D uncertain. CDR3 length: 15 residues. V was clipped by 0 bases and J by 0 bases, with 9 bases between them. The germline gives CDR1 LNHNV, CDR2 YYDKDF (reference sequence). The CDR3 nucleotides are TGTGCCACCAGCAGAGATAGGGCCCGCTCCTACGAGCAGTACTTC. As protein: CATSRDRARSYEQYF. Supplemented by reference TRBV15 and TRBJ2-7, the full variable domain reads DAMVIQNPRYQVTQFGKPVTLSCSQTLNHNVMYWYQQKSSQAPKLLFHYYDKDFNNEADTPDNFQSRRPNTSFCFLDIRSPGLGDTAMYLCATSRDRARSYEQYFGPGTRLTVT.

The V call is TRBV28, the J call TRBJ2-2, with 8 bases that match TRBD1. The CDR3 contains 16 residues. Germline V gene lookup returns CDR1 MDHEN and CDR2 SYDVKM. The trim removed 7 bases at V and 6 bases at J, leaving 13 bases unmatched. The CDR3 DNA is TGTGCCAGCACCCCAGGGGGCGCCGAGATGTCCGGGGAGCTGTTTTTT. This sequence encodes CASTPGGAEMSGELFF.

The chain combines TRBV19 with TRBJ2-2; 9 bases are a match to TRBD1. Germline CDR1 LNHDA, CDR2 SQIVND (reference sequence). The junction had 4 bases not matched to a gene; V was cut back by 10 bases and J by 4 bases. This CDR3 contains 13 residues. CDR3 DNA: TGTGCCACGGGACAGGGATCCACCGGGGAGCTGTTTTTT. It codes for CATGQGSTGELFF.

This clone has just a few counts. This sequence joins TRBV30 and TRBJ1-4, with 8 bases identical to TRBD1. The CDR3 is made up of 18 amino acids. Germline values: CDR1 GTSNPN, CDR2 SVGIG (reference sequence). Unmatched junction bases numbered 20, after V lost 3 bases and J lost 8 bases. The DNA of the CDR3 is TGTGCCTGGAGCGATCCCAGGACAGGGACTATTAGTAGGGAAAAACTGTTTTTT. Translation: CAWSDPRTGTISREKLFF. The full variable domain, in which reference TRBV30 and TRBJ1-4 provide the parts outside the CDR3, is SQTIHQWPATLVQPVGSPLSLECTVEGTSNPNLYWYRQAAGRGLQLLFYSVGIGQISSEVPQNLSASRPQDRQFILSSKKLLLSDSGFYLCAWSDPRTGTISREKLFFGSGTQLSVL.

The rearrangement links TRBV28 to TRBJ2-7; maybe TRBD1 (5 bases). Trimming pared 5 bases from V and 7 bases from J, leaving 18 bases between. Looked up from germline, CDR1 is MDHEN and CDR2 is SYDVKM. CDR3 length: 14 residues. The CDR3 here is CASSQDMDLREQYF. The CDR3 nucleotides read TGTGCCAGCAGTCAGGACATGGATTTGAGGGAGCAGTACTTC.

The chain joins TRBV28 to TRBJ1-1, with a possible D match to TRBD1 (5 bases). Looked up from germline, CDR1 is MDHEN and CDR2 is SYDVKM. CDR3 length: 13 residues. The germline V and J ends were trimmed by 5 bases and 6 bases, with 13 bases remaining between them. The chain's CDR3 is CASSLRDPPEAFF. The CDR3 DNA follows: TGTGCCAGCAGTCTCCGGGACCCGCCTGAAGCTTTCTTT.

This chain uses TRBV7-9 with TRBJ2-5; D not resolved. The V and J ends lost 1 base and 4 bases respectively, with 4 bases between them. CDR1 and CDR2 (germline): SEHNR, FQNEAQ (reference sequence). This CDR3 comprises 12 residues. The CDR3 spells CASSLGRETQYF. The DNA of the CDR3 is TGTGCCAGCAGCTTAGGCAGAGAGACCCAGTACTTC.

This chain links TRBV4-1 with TRBJ1-1; 8 bases align to TRBD1. The trim removed 0 bases at V and 6 bases at J, leaving 6 bases unmatched. Germline values: CDR1 MGHRA, CDR2 YSYEKL. There are 15 residues in the CDR3. Here the CDR3 DNA reads TGCGCCAGCAGCCAAGAGGACAGGGTAAGGGCTGAAGCTTTCTTT. It encodes CASSQEDRVRAEAFF.

J is TRBJ1-5 and V is TRBV10-3; 8 bases agree with TRBD1. After removal of 6 bases from V and 2 bases from J, the junction contained 0 bases not matched to a gene. CDR3 length: 13 residues. Per germline, CDR1 ENHRY and CDR2 SYGVKD. The CDR3 region is CAIRTGGNQPQHF. CDR3 nucleotide sequence: TGTGCCATCAGGACAGGGGGCAATCAGCCCCAGCATTTT.

The rearrangement joins TRBV12-3 or TRBV12-4 to TRBJ1-4; 10 bases agree with TRBD1. The CDR3 contains 13 residues. Trimming removed 5 bases from V and 13 bases from J; junction bases left unmatched: 7. CDR3 coding DNA: TGTGCCAGCAGTAGACAGGGGGCGCGGAGACTGTTTTTT. It yields the protein CASSRQGARRLFF.

There are a few counts of this clone. The chain joins TRBV5-8 to TRBJ1-1; 8 bases map to TRBD1. With 0 bases clipped from V and 4 bases from J, the junction kept 2 bases outside the gene matches. In germline, CDR1 is SGHTS, CDR2 YDEGEE. This CDR3 region has 14 residues. CDR3: CASSLGTGSTEAFF. The CDR3 DNA sequence: TGTGCCAGCAGCTTGGGGACAGGGAGCACTGAAGCTTTCTTT.

The chain employs TRBV13 and TRBJ1-2, with D possibly TRBD1 on 6 matching bases. From germline, CDR1 is PRHDT and CDR2 FYEKMQ (reference sequence). With 5 bases removed from V and 8 bases from J, the gap between germline ends came to 24 bases. The CDR3 is 16 amino acids. CDR3 nucleotide sequence: TGTGCCAGCAGCAAAAGAGGGGGTTCTCTCTCCGACGGCTACACCTTC. Its protein is CASSKRGGSLSDGYTF. Together with reference TRBV13 and TRBJ1-2, the CDR3 gives the full variable domain: AAGVIQSPRHLIKEKRETATLKCYPIPRHDTVYWYQQGPGQDPQFLISFYEKMQSDKGSIPDRFSAQQFSDYHSELNMSSLELGDSALYFCASSKRGGSLSDGYTFGSGTRLTVV.

The chain combines TRBV5-1 with TRBJ2-1; D gene ambiguous. Germline lookup yields CDR1 SGHRS and CDR2 YFSETQ. V lost 1 base to trimming and J lost 10 bases, with 15 bases between them. CDR3 length: 14 residues. The CDR3 sequence is CASSLSLDFPEQFF. DNA of the CDR3: TGCGCCAGCAGCTTGTCCCTCGACTTCCCGGAGCAGTTCTTC.

J is TRBJ1-5 and V is TRBV5-1; D is possibly TRBD1 (5 bases). Deletions cut 4 bases from V and 4 bases from J, with 12 bases between. This CDR3 region has 14 residues. CDR1 SGHRS and CDR2 YFSETQ come from the germline V gene. The chain's CDR3 is CASSPDTENQPQHF. The CDR3 DNA sequence: TGCGCCAGCAGCCCGGACACCGAAAATCAGCCCCAGCATTTT.

The rearrangement links TRBV6-6 to TRBJ1-2; tentative D call: TRBD1 (5 bases). The CDR3 extends over 13 amino acids. Per germline, CDR1 MNHNY and CDR2 SVGAGI (reference sequence). Deletions cut 6 bases from V and 4 bases from J, with 12 bases between. This CDR3 is CASSPGGGYGYTF. The CDR3 DNA sequence: TGTGCCAGCAGCCCGGGGGGGGGCTATGGCTACACCTTC.

A few counts support this clone. The genes are TRBV14 and TRBJ1-4; TRBD1 agrees at 9 bases. CDR3 length: 15 amino acids. Germline lookup yields CDR1 SGHDN and CDR2 FVKESK. V shed 4 bases and J 5 bases; nucleotides not matched to a gene: 5. CDR3 nucleotides: TGTGCCAGCAGCCCGACAGGGGGTACAAATGAAAAACTGTTTTTT. Amino acid sequence: CASSPTGGTNEKLFF.

V usage is TRBV24-1 and J usage is TRBJ2-5; 10 bases align to TRBD2. The CDR3 is 16 amino acids. The junction had 4 bases not matched to a gene; V was cut back by 0 bases and J by 4 bases. Germline CDR1 KGHDR, CDR2 SFDVKD. The CDR3 here is CATSDLKLAGVETQYF. As DNA, the CDR3 is TGTGCCACCAGTGATTTGAAGCTAGCGGGGGTAGAGACCCAGTACTTC.

The CDR3 here is CASSLGAAGEVDEQYF. DNA of the CDR3: TGTGCCAGCAGCTTAGGGGCAGCGGGAGAGGTCGACGAGCAGTACTTC. The genes are TRBV11-3 and TRBJ2-7; the match to TRBD2 covers 8 bases. In germline, CDR1 is SGHNT, CDR2 YENEEA. Trimming at V came to 1 base and at J to 5 bases, leaving 10 bases not matched to a gene. The CDR3 is 16 residues long.

This chain connects TRBV29-1 to TRBJ1-2; D unresolved. Germline V lookup: CDR1 SQVTM, CDR2 ANQGSEA. Trimming pared 7 bases from V and 1 base from J, leaving 10 bases between. The CDR3 spans 12 residues. The CDR3 DNA reads as TGCAGCGATACCCTGGGTAACTATGGCTACACCTTC. Its protein is CSDTLGNYGYTF.

V is TRBV4-3 and J is TRBJ1-2; TRBD1 matches 7 bases. The CDR3 is made up of 13 amino acids. The germline gives CDR1 LGHNA, CDR2 YSLEER. V shed 1 base, J shed 8 bases, and the junction held 4 bases outside the gene matches. CDR3 sequence: CASSQVLGGGYTF. CDR3 coding DNA: TGCGCCAGCAGCCAAGTCCTAGGGGGCGGCTACACCTTC.